Sequencing of this T cell receptor (beta chain) was carried out in a study of T cells after posttransplantation cyclophosphamide. Trimming removed 3 bases at V and 2 bases at J, with 14 bases between. Germline values: CDR1 SGHRS, CDR2 YFSETQ. The CDR3 covers 15 residues. Treatment was busulfan-fludarabine conditioning, a marrow graft, and cyclophosphamide on days +3 and +4. Sequencing used immunoSEQ multiplex PCR; TCRdb keeps in-frame clones, though not all of them. The table lists 35,000 to 50,000 clones, 80% to 95% of them singletons, with about 2.5% in the top ten. The sequence derives from a male patient in his sixties who received an allogeneic stem cell transplant from a related donor and was CMV-positive. Some T cells could come from the graft donor. The source was PBMCs, collected around 63 days after allogeneic stem cell transplant with posttransplant cyclophosphamide. This chain connects TRBV5-1 to TRBJ2-5, with a possible D match to TRBD2 (6 bases). Here the CDR3 reads CASSSSGREQETQYF. DNA of the CDR3: TGCGCCAGCAGCTCATCTGGGCGGGAACAAGAGACCCAGTACTTC.